This note documents a single TCR beta chain sequence. This clonotype has a single count. The specificity of this receptor is unknown. A much larger clone lies a single base off, so this may be a read error. Systemically healthy Caucasian individuals from Russia, around 39 in total and aged roughly 6 to 90 years, were included as donors. Approximately 9.3 milliliters of peripheral blood were drawn from each donor into EDTA-treated Vacutainer tubes. Ficoll-Paque density-gradient centrifugation was used to isolate PBMCs, with at least 6.5 million per sample. Total RNA was extracted from PBMCs with Trizol reagent, with at least 5.5 micrograms obtained per sample. Naive CD45RAhigh/CD27high T cell percentages were measured by flow cytometry on a PBMC aliquot from every donor. The sample originates from a study of blood T cells in healthy people across ages (dated by TCRdb to 2015 to 2017). Broadly, across the study: Template switching captured roughly one uniquely barcoded TCR beta cDNA molecule per two T cells in model experiments. For two donors (one aged 18 to 30 and one aged 80 or older), the study analyzed two additional independent replicas of 1 million unique cDNA reads from the same blood draw. To avoid experimental bias, donors of different ages were randomly spread across the sequencing lanes. To track age-related changes in TCR beta repertoire diversity, the study relied on deep sequencing normalized with unique cDNA molecular identifiers. The donors were split into four age groups: young (average around 17 years), middle-aged (roughly 39), aged (more than 55) and long-lived (about 74).

Per the germline V gene, LGHNA is the CDR1 and YNFKEQ is the CDR2. CDR3 length: 16 amino acids, cysteine to phenylalanine. Only the CDR3 region is kept as DNA, spanning 48 bases read in frame from base 1. Study-wide conclusions, independent of this receptor: Because profiling used bulk unsorted PBMCs, naive and antigen-experienced compartments could not be compared conclusively. Estimates of total diversity from one million sequenced T cells were regarded as lower bounds and underestimates. A strong correlation was found between observed TCR beta diversity and the percentage of naive T cells measured by flow cytometry. Donor CMV infection status was unknown, potentially confounding age-related changes in expanded clonotypes. Compared with the aged group, the long-lived group had more naive CD4+ T cells, fewer expanded clones and increased TCR diversity, a pattern suggesting age selection. Observed TCR beta diversity per million T cells fell roughly linearly with age, and a significant reduction was already apparent by age roughly 40.

The library was generated by 5' RACE. TCRdb names Illumina HiSeq 2500 as the instrument used. A second roughly 6 to 12 cycle PCR used a sample-barcoded 5' primer and a J-beta primer mix. A unique molecular identifier was introduced onto each TCR beta cDNA molecule by a template-switch 5' adaptor carrying 12 random nucleotides. At least 2.5 million CDR3-containing paired-end reads were obtained from each sample. The Mint cDNA synthesis kit, primed by a TRBC-specific oligonucleotide, was used to synthesize first-strand cDNA from all RNA. After uracil-DNA glycosylase treatment, a first 18-cycle PCR used universal primers M1SS and BC2_uni_R on all cDNA. Per the authors' processing: Each sample was normalized by randomly selecting 1 million high-quality reads, each carrying a distinct molecular identifier. Instead of being binned into consensus sequences, reads that shared molecular identifiers were thrown out. MiTCR, run with a Q25 quality threshold and the strictest error-elimination algorithm, handled CDR3 identification, clonotype clustering and error correction. Lower-bound total TCR beta diversity was estimated with a nonparametric unseen species model using Euler transformation. Using fastp at Q25 and MiXCR, TCRdb reprocessed the public reads and kept productive beta chains. Identical CDR3 protein sequences are pooled into one entry, listed with their most common genes and DNA. These V and J calls derive from TCRdb rather than the authors' analysis. The sample records about 830,000 distinct CDR3 sequences, 58% of which are singletons. Roughly 20% of the sample is taken by the ten largest.

The sequence was obtained from a man younger than 45 in good health. The sequenced material came from blood. This chain joins TRBV4-2 to TRBJ2-7; TRBD1 fits 10 bases in the junction. The CDR3 region: CARSPGQGGSTYEQYF. The DNA sequence is given as TGTGCCAGAAGCCCCGGACAGGGGGGGAGCACCTACGAGCAGTACTTC.